Each of the 10 T cell receptor beta chains below was sequenced from the same sample in a study of beta chain features in type 1 diabetes. Study results and caveats: Type 1 diabetes patients had moderately but significantly shorter TCRB CDR3s in all four CD4+ subsets.

Expressed TCRB transcripts were sequenced, since all the RNA that had been isolated was reverse transcribed. TCRdb keeps only in-frame clones here, not all; method: immunoSEQ multiplex PCR. Of almost 350,000 clones listed, roughly 8.8% are singletons. Their antigens are not known. Source material: central memory CD4+ T cells from blood. These receptors all stem from a man younger than 45 with type 1 diabetes.

This clone showed up just a few times. This chain connects TRBV7-2 to TRBJ1-2; 8 nucleotides align to TRBD1. V was clipped by 3 bases and J by 7 bases; unmatched bases: 10. The CDR3 consists of 15 residues. Germline V gives CDR1 SGHTA, CDR2 FQGNSA. The CDR3 spells CASSFGAGGVGGYTF. CDR3 sequence (DNA): TGTGCCAGCAGCTTTGGTGCAGGGGGCGTCGGTGGCTACACCTTC.

The chain recombines TRBV7-9 with TRBJ2-3; 7 nucleotides agree with TRBD2. Losses at the gene ends were 5 bases for V and 1 base for J; bases not matched to a gene: 9. Germline V gives CDR1 SEHNR, CDR2 FQNEAQ (reference sequence). The CDR3 covers 16 residues. CDR3 amino acids: CASSLANLAGTDTQYF. DNA for the CDR3: TGTGCCAGCAGCCTTGCCAATCTAGCGGGCACAGATACGCAGTATTTT.

The gene calls are TRBV14 and TRBJ2-7; 8 bases agree with TRBD2. CDR1 and CDR2 (germline): SGHDN, FVKESK. The V segment lost 2 bases and the J segment 9 bases; nucleotides outside the gene matches: 12. This CDR3 region has 15 residues. CDR3 amino acids: CASSQKRGMPLGQYF. The CDR3 DNA reads TGTGCCAGCAGCCAAAAGCGGGGGATGCCCCTGGGGCAGTACTTC.

This clone turned up a few times. This chain connects TRBV4-3 to TRBJ2-1; 7 nucleotides line up with TRBD2. The CDR3 consists of 15 residues. From germline, CDR1 is LGHNA and CDR2 YSLEER. With V trimmed by 1 base and J by 5 bases, 5 bases remained unmatched. CDR3 sequence: CASSQGGRGNNEQFF. Here the CDR3 DNA reads TGCGCCAGCAGCCAAGGAGGGCGGGGGAACAATGAGCAGTTCTTC.

This clone has only a few counts. The sample holds other DNA sequences that translate to the same CDR3. The J gene is TRBJ2-1, the V gene TRBV5-6, with 7 nucleotides matching TRBD2. The CDR3 contains 12 residues. CDR1 is SGHDT and CDR2 is YYEEEE in the germline V gene. Trimming cost V 4 bases and J 9 bases; bases outside gene matches: 4. CDR3 sequence (DNA): TGTGCCAGCAGCCCTGGGGGGGGTGAGCAGTTCTTC. It encodes CASSPGGGEQFF.

The table lists this clone with a few counts. V gene TRBV7-2 combines with J gene TRBJ2-5; D tentatively fits TRBD1 or TRBD2 (5 bases each). Germline CDR1 reads SGHTA; CDR2 reads FQGNSA. The CDR3 has 13 residues. The ends were cut back, 5 bases at V and 7 bases at J, with 14 bases in the middle. CDR3 protein: CASSGGPGGTQYF. CDR3 DNA sequence: TGTGCCAGCAGCGGGGGACCGGGCGGGACCCAGTACTTC.

In this sample, this clone turned up a few times. The chain combines TRBV10-3 with TRBJ2-7, with TRBD2 as a possible D gene (6 bases). This CDR3 has 13 residues. V was pared by 6 bases and J by 5 bases, with 14 bases between. Germline lookup yields CDR1 ENHRY and CDR2 SYGVKD. The CDR3 nucleotides are TGTGCCATCAGGGAGGGAGGCGGACACGAGCAGTACTTC. It translates to CAIREGGGHEQYF.

In nucleotides, the CDR3 is TGTGCCAGCAGTTTAAAGGTTACCAGGAACGAGCAGTACTTC. It encodes CASSLKVTRNEQYF. The chain links TRBV28 to TRBJ2-7, with D unclear. CDR1 is MDHEN and CDR2 is SYDVKM in the germline V gene. This CDR3 is built from 14 residues. Trimming removed 2 bases from V and 5 bases from J, with 13 bases in between.

This clone was observed a handful of times. This chain joins TRBV5-6 and TRBJ2-2; 7 bases are a match to TRBD2. J gave up 0 bases and V 5 bases, and 7 bases lay outside the gene matches. CDR3 length: 16 amino acids. Germline V gene sequence: CDR1 SGHDT, CDR2 YYEEEE. CDR3 sequence (DNA): TGTGCCAGCAGAAGAAGAGCGGGGACGAACACCGGGGAGCTGTTTTTT. Protein: CASRRRAGTNTGELFF.

The chain is built from TRBV7-9 and TRBJ2-7; 7 positions match TRBD1. CDR3 length: 16 amino acids. J gave up 4 bases and V 5 bases, and 14 bases lay outside the gene matches. Germline V gene sequence: CDR1 SEHNR, CDR2 FQNEAQ (reference sequence). The CDR3 loop is CASSLIPGTELYEQYF. Written as DNA, the CDR3 is TGTGCCAGCAGCCTAATCCCCGGGACAGAACTTTACGAGCAGTACTTC.